This T cell receptor (beta chain) was sequenced during a study of control samples from healthy donors and cancer patients. V lost 5 bases, J lost 8 bases, and 18 bases lay in between. The CDR3 length is 15 residues. CDR1 SGHTA and CDR2 FQGNSA come from the germline V gene. Produced via immunoSEQ multiplex PCR; TCRdb's table is partial and in-frame only. This table holds approximately 120,000 clones, around 86% found once. The rearrangement joins TRBV7-2 to TRBJ1-4, with D tentatively TRBD1 (6 bases). This receptor was obtained from a man aged 35-49 years in good health. Source material: blood. The CDR3 spells CASSPTLGGLEKLFF. In DNA form, the CDR3 reads TGTGCCAGCAGCCCCACACTAGGGGGATTGGAAAAACTGTTTTTT.